Listed here are 10 T cell receptor beta chains from one sample, sequenced in a study of cytomegalovirus exposure and HLA in healthy donors. The PCR used 60 Vbeta and 13 Jbeta primers. Profiled with immunoSEQ multiplex PCR; TCRdb holds only in-frame clones, not every one. Here the sample spans approximately 100,000 clones, about 81% being singletons. What was sequenced was PBMCs. Every receptor here comes from a man in his forties or fifties in good health and CMV-seronegative.

The chain carries TRBV18 and TRBJ2-7; 9 bases line up with TRBD1. The ends lost 3 bases at V and 3 bases at J; junction bases unmatched: 6. The CDR3 sequence is 15 residues long. The germline CDR1 and CDR2 sequences are KGHSH and LQKENI. The CDR3 reads CASSPAGTGRYEQYF. CDR3 coding DNA: TGTGCCAGCTCACCCGCCGGGACAGGGCGCTACGAGCAGTACTTC.

The chain uses TRBV6-1 and TRBJ1-3, with TRBD1 matching over 7 bases. V shed 7 bases, J shed 0 bases, and the junction held 6 bases outside the gene matches. This CDR3 has 15 residues. CDR1 is MNHNS, CDR2 SASEGT, per germline. CDR3 in amino acids: CASTAQGPSGNTIYF. The CDR3 region has the DNA TGTGCCAGCACAGCACAGGGGCCCTCTGGAAACACCATATATTTT.

The chain is built from TRBV2 and TRBJ1-1, with D tentatively TRBD1 (6 bases). This CDR3 is built from 13 residues. V lost 0 bases and J 4 bases, leaving 6 bases between the germline ends. Germline lookup yields CDR1 SNHLY and CDR2 FYNNEI. CDR3 coding DNA: TGTGCCAGCAGTGAAGCGGGGGCCACTGAAGCTTTCTTT. Amino acid sequence: CASSEAGATEAFF.

The chain combines TRBV7-2 with TRBJ1-1; perhaps TRBD1 as D (6 bases). This CDR3 spans 15 amino acids. Looked up from germline, CDR1 is SGHTA and CDR2 is FQGNSA. With 1 base removed from V and 6 bases from J, the gap between germline ends came to 15 bases. CDR3 sequence: CASSLGQRGTSEAFF. CDR3 in DNA: TGTGCCAGCAGCTTAGGGCAGAGGGGGACCTCTGAAGCTTTCTTT.

This clone was counted a few times. The rearrangement links TRBV4-2 to TRBJ2-1, with D unresolved. The CDR3 is 14 amino acids. V shed 2 bases and J shed 4 bases, with 9 bases lying between them. Germline assignment: CDR1 LGHNA and CDR2 YNFKEQ. This chain's CDR3 is CASSQQDSYNEQFF. For the CDR3, the DNA is TGTGCCAGCAGCCAACAAGACTCTTACAATGAGCAGTTCTTC.

This clone was detected once. V gene TRBV10-1 combines with J gene TRBJ2-1; 7 bases line up with TRBD1. Germline V gene data show CDR1 as WNHNN and CDR2 as SYGVQD (reference sequence). V shed 2 bases and J 6 bases; nucleotides not matched to a gene: 7. This CDR3 has 15 residues. The CDR3 DNA reads as TGCGCCAGCAGTGAGCTTGGACAGGTGGTCAATGAGCAGTTCTTC. This gives the protein CASSELGQVVNEQFF.

The chain couples TRBV7-2 to TRBJ1-2; weak D call: TRBD1 (6 bases). Germline V CDR1 and CDR2: SGHTA, FQGNSA. This CDR3 spans 15 amino acids. Trimming took off 3 bases at V and 4 bases at J, with 15 bases between the two ends. CDR3 bases: TGTGCCAGCAGCTTCCACGGGGGGCAGGGCTATGGCTACACCTTC. This codes for CASSFHGGQGYGYTF.

As DNA, the CDR3 is TGTGCCAGCAGCAATAGACTAGCACCTAGCACAGATACGCAGTATTTT. Encoded protein: CASSNRLAPSTDTQYF. The genes are TRBV7-2 and TRBJ2-3; 7 bases are shared with TRBD2. V gave up 5 bases and J gave up 0 bases; unmatched junction bases: 8. Germline CDR1 and CDR2: SGHTA and FQGNSA. The CDR3 extends over 16 amino acids.

The chain uses TRBV18 and TRBJ2-7, with 14 nucleotides matching TRBD2. V shed 3 bases, J shed 0 bases, and the junction held 4 bases outside the gene matches. Germline assignment: CDR1 KGHSH and CDR2 LQKENI. This CDR3 is built from 17 residues. CDR3 region: CASSPGLAGGISYEQYF. The DNA for the CDR3 is TGTGCCAGCTCACCTGGACTAGCGGGGGGCATCTCCTACGAGCAGTACTTC.

The rearrangement uses TRBV7-9 and TRBJ2-1, with 7 bases aligning to TRBD1. The CDR3 length is 15 residues. V lost 4 bases, J lost 6 bases, and 9 bases stayed unmatched. Germline V gives CDR1 SEHNR, CDR2 FQNEAQ (reference sequence). DNA for the CDR3: TGTGCCAGCAGCTCACAGGGGACCCTCGCCAATGAGCAGTTCTTC. Translation gives CASSSQGTLANEQFF.